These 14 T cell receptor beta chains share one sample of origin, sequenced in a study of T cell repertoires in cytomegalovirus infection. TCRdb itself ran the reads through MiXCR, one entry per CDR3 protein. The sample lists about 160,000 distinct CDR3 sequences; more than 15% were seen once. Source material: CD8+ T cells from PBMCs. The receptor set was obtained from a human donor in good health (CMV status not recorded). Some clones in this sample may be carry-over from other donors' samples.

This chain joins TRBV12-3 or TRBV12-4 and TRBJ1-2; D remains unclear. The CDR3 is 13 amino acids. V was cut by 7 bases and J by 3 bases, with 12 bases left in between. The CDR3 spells CASTELPDYGYTF. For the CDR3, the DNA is TGTGCCAGCACCGAACTCCCAGACTATGGCTACACCTTC.

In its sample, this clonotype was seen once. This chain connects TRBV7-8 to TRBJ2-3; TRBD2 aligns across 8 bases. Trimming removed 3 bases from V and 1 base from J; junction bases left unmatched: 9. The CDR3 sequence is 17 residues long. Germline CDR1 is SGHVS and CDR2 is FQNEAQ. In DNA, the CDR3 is TGTGCCAGCAGCTTTCTGTTGGCGGGAGGCGGCACAGATACGCAGTATTTT. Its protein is CASSFLLAGGGTDTQYF.

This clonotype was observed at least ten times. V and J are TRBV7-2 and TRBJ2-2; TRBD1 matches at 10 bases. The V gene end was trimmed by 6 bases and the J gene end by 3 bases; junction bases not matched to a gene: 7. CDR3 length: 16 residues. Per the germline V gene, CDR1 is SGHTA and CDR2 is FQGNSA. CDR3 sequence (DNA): TGTGCCAGCAGTTGGGACAGGGGCCCCGACACCGGGGAGCTGTTTTTT. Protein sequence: CASSWDRGPDTGELFF.

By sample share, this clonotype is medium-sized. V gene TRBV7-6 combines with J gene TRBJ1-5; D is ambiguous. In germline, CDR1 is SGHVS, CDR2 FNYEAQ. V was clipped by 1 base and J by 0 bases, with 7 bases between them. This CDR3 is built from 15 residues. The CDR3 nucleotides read TGTGCCAGCAGCTTAGGACATTATAGCAATCAGCCCCAGCATTTT. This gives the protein CASSLGHYSNQPQHF.

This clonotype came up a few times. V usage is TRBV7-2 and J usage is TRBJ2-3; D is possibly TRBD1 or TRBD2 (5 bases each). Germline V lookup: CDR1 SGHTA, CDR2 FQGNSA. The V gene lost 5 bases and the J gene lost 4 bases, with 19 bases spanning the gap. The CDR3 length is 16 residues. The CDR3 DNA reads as TGTGCCAGCAGCACCCACAAAGGGTTGGGACCAGATACGCAGTATTTT. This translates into CASSTHKGLGPDTQYF.

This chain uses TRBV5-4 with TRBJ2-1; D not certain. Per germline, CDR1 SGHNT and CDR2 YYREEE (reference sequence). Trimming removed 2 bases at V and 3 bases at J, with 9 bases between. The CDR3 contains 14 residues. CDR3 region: CASSFKASYNEQFF. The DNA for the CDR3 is TGTGCCAGCAGCTTTAAGGCTAGCTACAATGAGCAGTTCTTC.

CDR3 residues: CASSYNRGSPLHF. CDR3 in DNA: TGTGCCAGCAGTTACAATCGAGGCTCACCCCTCCACTTT. The chain is built from TRBV28 and TRBJ1-6; D gene unclear. From germline, CDR1 is MDHEN and CDR2 SYDVKM. There are 13 residues in the CDR3. The V and J ends lost 4 bases and 10 bases respectively, with 11 bases between them.

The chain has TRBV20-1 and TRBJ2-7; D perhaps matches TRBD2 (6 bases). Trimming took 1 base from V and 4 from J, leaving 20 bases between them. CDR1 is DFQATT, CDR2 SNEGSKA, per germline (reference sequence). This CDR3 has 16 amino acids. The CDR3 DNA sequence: TGCAGTGCTAGAGTTAGCGGAGCCACTATCTTATACGAGCAGTACTTC. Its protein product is CSARVSGATILYEQYF.

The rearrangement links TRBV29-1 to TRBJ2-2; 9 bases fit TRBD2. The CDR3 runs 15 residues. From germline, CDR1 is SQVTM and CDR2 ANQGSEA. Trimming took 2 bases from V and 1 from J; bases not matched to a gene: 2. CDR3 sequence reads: CSVELAGQNTGELFF. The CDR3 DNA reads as TGCAGCGTTGAACTAGCGGGACAGAACACCGGGGAGCTGTTTTTT.

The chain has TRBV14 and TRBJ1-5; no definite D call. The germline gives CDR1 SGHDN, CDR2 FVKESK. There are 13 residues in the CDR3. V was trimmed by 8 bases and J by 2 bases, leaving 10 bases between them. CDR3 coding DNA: TGTGCCAGCGCAATAGGGCGCAATCAGCCCCAGCATTTT. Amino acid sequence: CASAIGRNQPQHF.

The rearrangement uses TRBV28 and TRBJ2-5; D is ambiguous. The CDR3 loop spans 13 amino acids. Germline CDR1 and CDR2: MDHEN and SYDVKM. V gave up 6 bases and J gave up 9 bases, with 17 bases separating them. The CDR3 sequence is CASRPDGRVAQYF. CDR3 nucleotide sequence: TGTGCCAGCAGGCCCGATGGTAGGGTGGCCCAGTACTTC. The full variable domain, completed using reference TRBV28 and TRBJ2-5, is DVKVTQSSRYLVKRTGEKVFLECVQDMDHENMFWYRQDPGLGLRLIYFSYDVKMKEKGDIPEGYSVSREKKERFSLILESASTNQTSMYLCASRPDGRVAQYFGPGTRLLVL.

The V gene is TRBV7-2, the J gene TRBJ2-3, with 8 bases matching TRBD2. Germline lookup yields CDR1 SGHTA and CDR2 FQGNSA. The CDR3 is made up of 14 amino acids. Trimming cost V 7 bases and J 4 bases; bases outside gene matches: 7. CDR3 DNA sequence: TGTGCCAGCACCGCCGGGGGGGTCCCAGATACGCAGTATTTT. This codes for CASTAGGVPDTQYF.

The CDR3 is CASSYSGRAREQYF. As DNA, the CDR3 is TGTGCCAGCAGCTATAGCGGGAGGGCCCGCGAGCAGTACTTC. The rearrangement joins TRBV6-2 or TRBV6-3 to TRBJ2-7, with 11 bases lining up with TRBD2. The CDR3 length is 14 residues. Germline loops: CDR1 MNHEY, CDR2 SVGEGT. With 6 bases clipped from V and 6 bases from J, the junction kept 7 bases outside the gene matches.

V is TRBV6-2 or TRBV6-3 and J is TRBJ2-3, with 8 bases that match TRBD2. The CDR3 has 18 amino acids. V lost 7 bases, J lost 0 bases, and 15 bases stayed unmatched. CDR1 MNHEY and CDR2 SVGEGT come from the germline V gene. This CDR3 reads CASMRFVYSGKSTDTQYF. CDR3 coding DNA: TGTGCCAGCATGAGATTTGTTTATAGCGGGAAGAGCACAGATACGCAGTATTTT.